The 2 T cell receptor beta chains listed next were all sequenced from one sample in a study of blood T cell repertoires in COVID-19. Some clones are missing from TCRdb's copy, which holds only in-frame ones; the method was immunoSEQ multiplex PCR. The data contain roughly 240,000 clones, 85% to 90% of them singletons. The source material was PBMCs or T cells enriched from blood (not recorded which). These receptors were taken from a man aged 45-65 years who had been exposed to COVID-19.

The chain uses TRBV10-3 and TRBJ1-5, with no clear D. Germline V lookup: CDR1 ENHRY, CDR2 SYGVKD. This CDR3 is 13 amino acids long. V was cut by 4 bases and J by 3 bases, with 7 bases left in between. The CDR3 spells CAISGGNNQPQHF. In DNA, the CDR3 is TGTGCCATCAGTGGAGGTAACAATCAGCCCCAGCATTTT.

The rearrangement uses TRBV2 and TRBJ1-2; tentatively, D is TRBD1 (6 bases). Looked up from germline, CDR1 is SNHLY and CDR2 is FYNNEI. CDR3 size: 14 residues. Trimming took 3 bases from V and 8 from J, leaving 16 bases between them. The CDR3 bases are TGTGCCAGCAGTGACATACAGGGCTGGAGCGGCTACACCTTC. It codes for CASSDIQGWSGYTF.